Following are 29 T cell receptor beta chains from one sample sequenced in a study of beta chain features in type 1 diabetes (dated by TCRdb to the late 2010s). The library came from the immunoSEQ multiplex PCR assay. The entire isolated RNA was reverse transcribed using the High Capacity cDNA Reverse Transcription Kit, and thus expressed TCRB transcripts were sequenced. Imported from immuneACCESS, the table was reduced by TCRdb to in-frame sequences with V and J called. These copies leave out some clones; in studies compared against another copy, an unresolved V gene accounts for under half, and the cause of the remainder is not known. In all, the sample holds approximately 250,000 clones, and roughly an eighth of those were seen once. 0.026% of the sample lies in the top ten. The source material was naive CD4+ T cells from blood. The cell subset or site label, as the study defines it: true naive CD4+ T cells. The source is a woman aged 40-49 years in good health.

This sequence joins TRBV19 and TRBJ2-7, with 7 bases fitting TRBD1. Unmatched junction bases numbered 10, after V lost 5 bases and J lost 0 bases. This CDR3 is built from 16 residues. The germline V gene encodes CDR1 LNHDA and CDR2 SQIVND (reference sequence). CDR3 nucleotides: TGTGCCAGTAGTGACAGCCGGGACAGAGGCTCCTACGAGCAGTACTTC. This sequence encodes CASSDSRDRGSYEQYF.

This clone turned up a few times. J is TRBJ2-7 and V is TRBV18; D not certain. Trimming cost V 3 bases and J 5 bases, with 8 bases left between them. CDR1 is KGHSH, CDR2 LQKENI, per germline. There are 12 residues in the CDR3. CDR3 sequence reads: CASSPGIDEQYF. CDR3 DNA sequence: TGTGCCAGCTCACCCGGTATAGACGAGCAGTACTTC.

The CDR3 loop reads CASRRTGNTEAFF. CDR3 DNA sequence: TGTGCCAGCAGACGCACAGGGAACACTGAAGCTTTCTTT. The rearrangement links TRBV6-5 to TRBJ1-1; possibly TRBD1 for D (5 bases). The length of the CDR3 is 13 residues. The ends were cut back, 6 bases at V and 1 base at J, with 9 bases in the middle. CDR1 is MNHEY, CDR2 SVGAGI, per germline.

This rearrangement joins TRBV5-1 to TRBJ2-3; 9 bases are a match to TRBD2. V gave up 0 bases and J gave up 2 bases; unmatched junction bases: 4. Germline CDR1 reads SGHRS; CDR2 reads YFSETQ. The CDR3 runs 16 residues. The CDR3 DNA is TGCGCCAGCAGCTTGGCTCTAGCGGGGCTCACAGATACGCAGTATTTT. This translates into CASSLALAGLTDTQYF.

This chain connects TRBV6-6 to TRBJ2-3; TRBD2 agrees at 7 bases. The germline V gene has CDR1 MNHNY and CDR2 SVGAGI (reference sequence). The CDR3 has 15 amino acids. The J segment lost 1 base and the V segment lost 2 bases, leaving 3 bases of the junction unmatched. This CDR3 reads CASSYGGGGTDTQYF. The CDR3 DNA reads as TGTGCCAGCAGTTACGGCGGGGGTGGCACAGATACGCAGTATTTT.

V and J are TRBV18 and TRBJ2-7, with D possibly matching TRBD2 (5 bases). The CDR3 totals 14 residues. Germline CDR1 and CDR2: KGHSH and LQKENI. V was pared by 3 bases and J by 3 bases, with 12 bases between. The CDR3 sequence is CASSPSRTYYEQYF. Written as DNA, the CDR3 is TGTGCCAGCTCACCCTCGAGGACTTACTACGAGCAGTACTTC.

In its sample, this clone was seen a few times. The DNA for the CDR3 is TGTGCCAGCAGCTTATCCGGGCCCGGGGTAGGGGAGCAGTTCTTC. As protein: CASSLSGPGVGEQFF. The chain recombines TRBV7-2 with TRBJ2-1; possibly TRBD2 for D (5 bases). CDR3 length equals 15 residues. Per germline, CDR1 SGHTA and CDR2 FQGNSA. V lost 2 bases and J lost 10, with 18 bases in between.

This clone turned up a few times. This chain uses TRBV2 with TRBJ1-4; tentative D call: TRBD1 (6 bases). This CDR3 region has 13 residues. The V gene lost 11 bases and the J gene lost 1 base, with 11 bases spanning the gap. CDR1 SNHLY and CDR2 FYNNEI come from the germline V gene. The CDR3 protein is CAGKGETNEKLFF. As DNA, the CDR3 is TGTGCCGGAAAGGGGGAAACTAATGAAAAACTGTTTTTT.

This clone was detected only a few times. The J gene is TRBJ2-7, the V gene TRBV5-1; 7 nucleotides agree with TRBD1. CDR1 and CDR2 (germline): SGHRS, YFSETQ. Trimming cost V 5 bases and J 6 bases; bases outside gene matches: 11. The CDR3 is made up of 14 amino acids. The CDR3 sequence is CASRSGTEVSEQYF. As DNA, the CDR3 is TGCGCCAGCAGGTCCGGGACAGAAGTCTCCGAGCAGTACTTC.

This clone was observed a handful of times. The J gene is TRBJ1-1, the V gene TRBV6-6; 7 bases match TRBD1. Germline lookup yields CDR1 MNHNY and CDR2 SVGAGI (reference sequence). V dropped 4 bases and J dropped 8; count of bases not matched to a gene: 4. The CDR3 runs to 12 residues. CDR3 loop: CASSSPGQEAFF. The CDR3 DNA sequence: TGTGCCAGCAGTTCGCCGGGACAGGAAGCTTTCTTT.

This clone turned up a few times. This chain uses TRBV5-1 with TRBJ2-7, with D tentatively TRBD2 (6 bases). Germline CDR1 and CDR2: SGHRS and YFSETQ. Trimming removed 0 bases at V and 0 bases at J, with 16 bases between. The CDR3 is made up of 17 amino acids. CDR3 sequence reads: CASSLADSGLGSYEQYF. In DNA, the CDR3 is TGCGCCAGCAGCTTGGCCGATAGCGGACTGGGCTCCTACGAGCAGTACTTC.

In this sample, this clone turned up a few times. This sequence joins TRBV19 and TRBJ2-3; D might be TRBD1 (5 bases). CDR3 length equals 13 residues. From germline, CDR1 is LNHDA and CDR2 SQIVND (reference sequence). V shed 4 bases and J shed 3 bases, with 8 bases lying between them. DNA of the CDR3: TGTGCCAGTAGTACGAGACAGACAGATACGCAGTATTTT. Protein sequence: CASSTRQTDTQYF.

This clone was observed a few times. V usage is TRBV7-2 and J usage is TRBJ1-5; D perhaps matches TRBD1 (5 bases). The germline V and J ends were trimmed by 1 base and 2 bases, with 9 bases remaining between them. The length of the CDR3 is 15 residues. Per the germline V gene, CDR1 is SGHTA and CDR2 is FQGNSA. CDR3 sequence (DNA): TGTGCCAGCAGCTTAGTAGGGGCGGGCAATCAGCCCCAGCATTTT. Translation gives CASSLVGAGNQPQHF.

This rearrangement joins TRBV27 to TRBJ2-3, with 8 bases fitting TRBD2. In germline, CDR1 is MNHEY, CDR2 SMNVEV (reference sequence). The V and J ends lost 4 bases and 6 bases, in that order; junction bases with no gene match: 15. This CDR3 is 17 amino acids long. Here the CDR3 DNA reads TGTGCCAGCAGTTCCTCGGGGACTAGTCGGGGACGGGATACGCAGTATTTT. It translates to CASSSSGTSRGRDTQYF.

The chain combines TRBV7-2 with TRBJ1-2, with TRBD1 matching 11 bases. The length of the CDR3 is 15 residues. V lost 5 bases and J lost 4; bases outside the gene matches: 6. Germline V lookup: CDR1 SGHTA, CDR2 FQGNSA. CDR3 region: CASSPGQGAGYGYTF. In nucleotides, the CDR3 is TGTGCCAGCAGCCCCGGACAGGGGGCAGGCTATGGCTACACCTTC. The full variable domain, with the rest looked up from reference TRBV7-2 and TRBJ1-2, is GAGVSQSPSNKVTEKGKDVELRCDPISGHTALYWYRQSLGQGLEFLIYFQGNSAPDKSGLPSDRFSAERTGGSVSTLTIQRTQQEDSAVYLCASSPGQGAGYGYTFGSGTRLTVV.

This rearrangement joins TRBV7-9 to TRBJ2-6, with D hard to call. The CDR3 runs 14 residues. CDR1 and CDR2 (germline): SEHNR, FQNEAQ (reference sequence). Trimming took 8 bases from V and 2 from J, leaving 10 bases between them. CDR3 bases: TGTGCCAGCCAGTATGGGCCTGGGGCCAACGTCCTGACTTTC. It codes for CASQYGPGANVLTF.

The chain is built from TRBV7-2 and TRBJ2-5; TRBD2 aligns across 12 bases. J was trimmed by 1 base and V by 1 base; bases with no gene match: 1. CDR1 is SGHTA, CDR2 FQGNSA, per germline. There are 16 residues in the CDR3. The CDR3 sequence: CASSLGLAGVQETQYF. The CDR3 DNA reads TGTGCCAGCAGCTTAGGACTAGCGGGGGTCCAAGAGACCCAGTACTTC. Together with reference TRBV7-2 and TRBJ2-5, the CDR3 gives the full variable domain: GAGVSQSPSNKVTEKGKDVELRCDPISGHTALYWYRQSLGQGLEFLIYFQGNSAPDKSGLPSDRFSAERTGGSVSTLTIQRTQQEDSAVYLCASSLGLAGVQETQYFGPGTRLLVL.

The gene calls are TRBV5-6 and TRBJ1-2; 11 bases line up with TRBD1. CDR3 size: 15 residues. CDR1 and CDR2 from the germline V gene are SGHDT and YYEEEE. Trimming cost V 4 bases and J 2 bases; bases outside gene matches: 4. CDR3: CASSVGTGGNYGYTF. The CDR3 region has the DNA TGTGCCAGCAGCGTTGGGACAGGGGGGAACTATGGCTACACCTTC.

Only a few counts were recorded for this clone. The rearrangement uses TRBV5-4 and TRBJ1-2; D is possibly TRBD1 (6 bases). From germline, CDR1 is SGHNT and CDR2 YYREEE (reference sequence). The CDR3 runs 14 residues. With 0 bases removed from V and 8 bases from J, the gap between germline ends came to 14 bases. CDR3 sequence (DNA): TGTGCCAGCAGCTTGGGACAGGCTTACCAGGGCTACACCTTC. Its translation: CASSLGQAYQGYTF.

The sample holds a few counts of this clone. The V and J genes are TRBV7-9 and TRBJ2-7, with D uncertain. The V end lost 8 bases, the J end lost 4 bases, and 9 bases lay between the germline ends. In germline, CDR1 is SEHNR, CDR2 FQNEAQ (reference sequence). This CDR3 has 11 residues. The CDR3 coding sequence is TGTGCCAGCGGTAACGGGTACGAGCAGTACTTC. This translates into CASGNGYEQYF.

This clone occurred a few times. The chain couples TRBV10-3 to TRBJ2-1, with D possibly TRBD1 on 5 matching bases. The CDR3 runs to 14 residues. The V and J ends lost 6 bases and 4 bases respectively, with 13 bases between them. Germline V lookup: CDR1 ENHRY, CDR2 SYGVKD. The CDR3 protein is CAIRTDTVYNEQFF. As DNA, the CDR3 is TGTGCCATCAGGACGGACACCGTGTACAATGAGCAGTTCTTC.

This clone showed up just a few times. CDR3 protein: CASSVDLRGADTQYF. The CDR3 coding sequence is TGTGCCAGCAGCGTAGATCTCCGGGGGGCAGATACGCAGTATTTT. The chain links TRBV9 to TRBJ2-3; 7 bases agree with TRBD2. The CDR3 totals 15 residues. CDR1 SGDLS and CDR2 YYNGEE come from the germline V gene. V lost 0 bases, J lost 4 bases, and 5 bases stayed unmatched.

This clone was seen a few times. This sequence joins TRBV7-9 and TRBJ1-1; D gene unclear. The ends were cut back, 5 bases at V and 3 bases at J, with 10 bases in the middle. Germline CDR1 SEHNR, CDR2 FQNEAQ (reference sequence). This CDR3 spans 13 amino acids. The CDR3 DNA follows: TGTGCCAGCAGCCCGGGAGAGTACACTGAAGCTTTCTTT. The encoded protein is CASSPGEYTEAFF.

The CDR3 nucleotides read TGTGCCAGTAGGGACCTAGCGGTCGATGAGCAGTTCTTC. Protein: CASRDLAVDEQFF. The chain joins TRBV19 to TRBJ2-1; TRBD2 matches at 7 bases. Germline V CDR1 and CDR2: LNHDA, SQIVND (reference sequence). This CDR3 region has 13 residues. V was clipped by 6 bases and J by 8 bases; unmatched bases: 7.

This clone was picked up a small number of times. This rearrangement joins TRBV19 to TRBJ2-4; tentatively, D is TRBD1 (6 bases). The CDR3 has 16 amino acids. CDR1 LNHDA and CDR2 SQIVND come from the germline V gene (reference sequence). V lost 1 base and J 6 bases, leaving 16 bases between the germline ends. The CDR3 DNA reads as TGTGCCAGTAGTATAGCAGGGGAAGGGGGAAGAAACATTCAGTACTTC. Its translation: CASSIAGEGGRNIQYF.

The gene calls are TRBV2 and TRBJ2-3, with TRBD2 matching over 7 bases. The CDR3 consists of 17 residues. CDR1 is SNHLY and CDR2 is FYNNEI in the germline V gene. After removal of 1 base from V and 2 bases from J, the junction contained 9 bases not matched to a gene. The CDR3 DNA is TGTGCCAGCAGTGAAGGTTCTAGCGGAGATCACACAGATACGCAGTATTTT. Translating gives CASSEGSSGDHTDTQYF.

The chain has TRBV29-1 and TRBJ1-2, with 8 nucleotides matching TRBD1. This CDR3 comprises 15 residues. The V gene's germline CDR1 is SQVTM and CDR2 ANQGSEA. The V segment lost 0 bases and the J segment 4 bases; nucleotides outside the gene matches: 7. CDR3 coding DNA: TGCAGCGTTGAAGATATTACAGGGGGTCTCTATGGCTACACCTTC. Encoded protein: CSVEDITGGLYGYTF.

This clone was counted only a few times. This chain joins TRBV7-9 and TRBJ1-1; 8 bases align to TRBD1. The germline V gene encodes CDR1 SEHNR and CDR2 FQNEAQ (reference sequence). The CDR3 runs 16 residues. The trim removed 1 base at V and 4 bases at J, leaving 8 bases unmatched. The CDR3 loop reads CASSLEGQGRGTEAFF. Written as DNA, the CDR3 is TGTGCCAGCAGCTTAGAAGGACAGGGAAGAGGCACTGAAGCTTTCTTT.

This clone was picked up a small number of times. The genes are TRBV9 and TRBJ2-7, with a weak D call TRBD1 (6 bases). Trimming left V 5 bases short and J 2 bases short, with 17 bases between. From germline, CDR1 is SGDLS and CDR2 YYNGEE. The CDR3 is made up of 15 amino acids. The CDR3 coding sequence is TGTGCCAGCAGTGCCGCCGGGGACACCGCCTACGAGCAGTACTTC. Encoded protein: CASSAAGDTAYEQYF.